Listed below are T cell receptor beta chains from one sample, sequenced in a study of Tregs in tolerant kidney transplant recipients. Sequencing used immunoSEQ multiplex PCR; TCRdb keeps in-frame clones, though not all of them. The data show 55,000 to 70,000 clones, approximately 85% seen once. The sequences come from Tregs from blood, collected before the transplant. The receptors shown here come from a human donor who received a combined kidney and bone marrow transplant. CDR3s include the opening cysteine and the closing phenylalanine or tryptophan. The order of the fields is V gene, clone size, J gene, D gene, CDR3 length, CDR3 protein, CDR3 DNA. D genes are given only for firm matches. A row's size may be missing; if present it is once, few, many or a size class.

v_call: TRBV6-1; clone_size: NA; j_call: TRBJ2-7; d_call: TRBD1; cdr3_length: 15; cdr3_aa: CASSLNGQGAYEQYF; cdr3_nt: TGTGCCAGCAGTCTAAACGGACAGGGGGCTTACGAGCAGTACTTC
v_call: TRBV11-2; clone_size: NA; j_call: TRBJ2-1; d_call: NA; cdr3_length: 16; cdr3_aa: CASSLEGQMRNNEQFF; cdr3_nt: TGTGCCAGCAGCCTAGAGGGCCAGATGCGAAACAATGAGCAGTTCTTC
v_call: TRBV12-5; clone_size: NA; j_call: TRBJ2-1; d_call: TRBD2; cdr3_length: 22; cdr3_aa: CASGLVLSPVAGGQSSSGEQFF; cdr3_nt: TGTGCTAGTGGTTTGGTACTAAGTCCAGTAGCGGGGGGCCAGTCGTCAAGTGGTGAGCAGTTCTTC
v_call: TRBV13; clone_size: NA; j_call: TRBJ2-7; d_call: TRBD1; cdr3_length: 14; cdr3_aa: CASSLSAGGYEQYF; cdr3_nt: TGTGCCAGCAGCTTATCAGCAGGGGGCTACGAGCAGTACTTC
v_call: TRBV19; clone_size: NA; j_call: TRBJ2-6; d_call: TRBD1; cdr3_length: 17; cdr3_aa: CASSTGQVDSGANVLTF; cdr3_nt: TGTGCCAGTAGTACGGGACAGGTCGACTCTGGGGCCAACGTCCTGACTTTC
v_call: TRBV19; clone_size: NA; j_call: TRBJ2-7; d_call: NA; cdr3_length: 12; cdr3_aa: CASTIWGYEQYF; cdr3_nt: TGTGCCAGTACCATATGGGGCTACGAGCAGTACTTC
v_call: TRBV28; clone_size: NA; j_call: TRBJ2-1; d_call: NA; cdr3_length: 11; cdr3_aa: CASSRYNEQFF; cdr3_nt: TGTGCCAGCAGTCGGTACAATGAGCAGTTCTTC
v_call: TRBV11-2; clone_size: NA; j_call: TRBJ2-1; d_call: TRBD1; cdr3_length: 15; cdr3_aa: CASSLAGGIYNEQFF; cdr3_nt: TGTGCCAGCAGCTTAGCAGGGGGCATCTACAATGAGCAGTTCTTC
v_call: TRBV7-9; clone_size: NA; j_call: TRBJ2-1; d_call: NA; cdr3_length: 17; cdr3_aa: CASSLVRGGGSYNEQFF; cdr3_nt: TGTGCCAGCAGCTTAGTTCGAGGAGGGGGCTCCTACAATGAGCAGTTCTTC
v_call: TRBV7-9; clone_size: NA; j_call: TRBJ1-1; d_call: NA; cdr3_length: 15; cdr3_aa: CASSLGVAFNTEAFF; cdr3_nt: TGTGCCAGCAGCTTAGGGGTAGCATTTAACACTGAAGCTTTCTTT
v_call: TRBV5-4; clone_size: NA; j_call: TRBJ1-2; d_call: NA; cdr3_length: 13; cdr3_aa: CASSLLPEAGYTF; cdr3_nt: TGTGCCAGCAGCTTGTTGCCAGAGGCTGGCTACACCTTC
v_call: TRBV27; clone_size: NA; j_call: TRBJ2-5; d_call: TRBD1; cdr3_length: 15; cdr3_aa: CASSLARTGEGAQYF; cdr3_nt: TGTGCCAGCAGTTTGGCCAGGACAGGCGAAGGGGCCCAGTACTTC
v_call: TRBV2; clone_size: NA; j_call: TRBJ2-7; d_call: NA; cdr3_length: 15; cdr3_aa: CASSEAGTYPYEQYF; cdr3_nt: TGTGCCAGCAGTGAAGCAGGTACCTACCCCTACGAGCAGTACTTC
v_call: TRBV5-1; clone_size: once; j_call: TRBJ1-1; d_call: NA; cdr3_length: 14; cdr3_aa: CASSSDRLNTEAFF; cdr3_nt: TGCGCCAGCAGCTCCGACAGATTGAACACTGAAGCTTTCTTT
v_call: TRBV18; clone_size: NA; j_call: TRBJ2-7; d_call: NA; cdr3_length: 14; cdr3_aa: CASSPPSLPHEQYF; cdr3_nt: TGTGCCAGCTCACCACCGTCGCTCCCCCACGAGCAGTACTTC
v_call: TRBV6-1; clone_size: NA; j_call: TRBJ1-2; d_call: NA; cdr3_length: 15; cdr3_aa: CASSEGGVLIYGYTF; cdr3_nt: TGTGCCAGCAGTGAAGGAGGGGTACTCATTTATGGCTACACCTTC
v_call: TRBV14; clone_size: NA; j_call: TRBJ1-1; d_call: NA; cdr3_length: 17; cdr3_aa: CASSQDWDIRMNTEAFF; cdr3_nt: TGTGCCAGCAGCCAAGATTGGGACATTAGGATGAACACTGAAGCTTTCTTT
v_call: TRBV2; clone_size: NA; j_call: TRBJ2-1; d_call: TRBD1; cdr3_length: 14; cdr3_aa: CASKDRGDYNEQFF; cdr3_nt: TGTGCCAGCAAGGACAGGGGCGATTACAATGAGCAGTTCTTC
v_call: TRBV5-8; clone_size: NA; j_call: TRBJ1-1; d_call: NA; cdr3_length: 16; cdr3_aa: CASSLGDPALGTEAFF; cdr3_nt: TGTGCCAGCAGCTTAGGGGACCCAGCTTTGGGCACTGAAGCTTTCTTT
v_call: TRBV7-2; clone_size: NA; j_call: TRBJ2-7; d_call: NA; cdr3_length: 13; cdr3_aa: CASSLIGAYEQYF; cdr3_nt: TGTGCCAGCAGCTTGATAGGGGCCTACGAGCAGTACTTC
v_call: TRBV4-1; clone_size: NA; j_call: TRBJ2-1; d_call: TRBD2; cdr3_length: 19; cdr3_aa: CASSQLIAGGPGIRNEQFF; cdr3_nt: TGCGCCAGCAGCCAATTAATAGCGGGAGGGCCGGGTATTCGGAATGAGCAGTTCTTC
v_call: TRBV5-3; clone_size: NA; j_call: TRBJ1-4; d_call: NA; cdr3_length: 14; cdr3_aa: CARSLGQTNEKLFF; cdr3_nt: TGTGCCAGAAGCTTGGGTCAGACTAATGAAAAACTGTTTTTT
v_call: TRBV7-2; clone_size: few; j_call: TRBJ2-1; d_call: NA; cdr3_length: 13; cdr3_aa: CASSLRPLNEQFF; cdr3_nt: TGTGCCAGCAGCCTACGTCCCCTGAATGAGCAGTTCTTC
v_call: TRBV2; clone_size: NA; j_call: TRBJ2-1; d_call: TRBD2; cdr3_length: 12; cdr3_aa: CASSPGGGREFF; cdr3_nt: TGTGCCAGCAGCCCCGGCGGGGGGAGGGAGTTCTTC
v_call: TRBV19; clone_size: NA; j_call: TRBJ1-2; d_call: TRBD1; cdr3_length: 13; cdr3_aa: CASTNSGGSGYTF; cdr3_nt: TGTGCCAGTACCAACTCAGGGGGGTCCGGCTACACCTTC
v_call: TRBV7-6; clone_size: NA; j_call: TRBJ1-6; d_call: TRBD1; cdr3_length: 15; cdr3_aa: CASSPSAQGNSPLHF; cdr3_nt: TGTGCCAGCAGCCCAAGCGCACAGGGGAATTCACCCCTCCACTTT
v_call: TRBV5-4; clone_size: few; j_call: TRBJ2-6; d_call: TRBD2; cdr3_length: 20; cdr3_aa: CASSPTDGGGFRSGANVLTF; cdr3_nt: TGTGCCAGCAGCCCCACGGACGGCGGGGGTTTTCGATCTGGGGCCAACGTCCTGACTTTC
v_call: TRBV4-3; clone_size: once; j_call: TRBJ2-5; d_call: TRBD2; cdr3_length: 16; cdr3_aa: CASSQDPLAGGETQYF; cdr3_nt: TGCGCCAGCAGCCAAGATCCCCTAGCGGGCGGTGAGACCCAGTACTTC
v_call: TRBV7-9; clone_size: NA; j_call: TRBJ2-7; d_call: TRBD1; cdr3_length: 14; cdr3_aa: CASSLTGTGDEQYF; cdr3_nt: TGTGCCAGCAGCTTGACCGGGACAGGGGACGAGCAGTACTTC
v_call: TRBV5-1; clone_size: NA; j_call: TRBJ2-1; d_call: NA; cdr3_length: 15; cdr3_aa: CASSLGTRGGDEQFF; cdr3_nt: TGCGCCAGCAGCTTGGGCACAAGGGGGGGAGATGAGCAGTTCTTC
v_call: TRBV15; clone_size: NA; j_call: TRBJ2-5; d_call: NA; cdr3_length: 16; cdr3_aa: CATSRDRIGGRETQYF; cdr3_nt: TGTGCCACCAGCAGAGATAGGATAGGGGGGCGGGAGACCCAGTACTTC
v_call: TRBV2; clone_size: NA; j_call: TRBJ2-7; d_call: NA; cdr3_length: 11; cdr3_aa: CASTPHYEQYF; cdr3_nt: TGTGCCAGCACCCCCCATTACGAGCAGTACTTC
v_call: TRBV2; clone_size: once; j_call: TRBJ2-3; d_call: NA; cdr3_length: 15; cdr3_aa: CASSEGWQLTDTQYF; cdr3_nt: TGTGCCAGCAGTGAGGGTTGGCAGCTCACAGATACGCAGTATTTT
v_call: TRBV6-5; clone_size: NA; j_call: TRBJ1-1; d_call: TRBD1; cdr3_length: 14; cdr3_aa: CASRNRGLNTEAFF; cdr3_nt: TGTGCCAGCAGAAACAGGGGACTGAACACTGAAGCTTTCTTT
v_call: TRBV28; clone_size: medium-sized; j_call: TRBJ2-3; d_call: NA; cdr3_length: 12; cdr3_aa: CASSFPADTQYF; cdr3_nt: TGTGCCAGCAGTTTTCCGGCAGATACGCAGTATTTT
v_call: TRBV18; clone_size: NA; j_call: TRBJ2-7; d_call: TRBD2; cdr3_length: 16; cdr3_aa: CASSPLTSGFIYEQYF; cdr3_nt: TGTGCCAGCTCACCACTCACTAGCGGATTTATCTACGAGCAGTACTTC